This T cell receptor (beta chain) was sequenced during a study of blood T cell repertoires in COVID-19. Study-wide context: T cells, B-cell-depleted T cells, or PBMCs provided the cDNA or gDNA that served as material.

The CDR3 consists of 13 residues. Germline V lookup: CDR1 WSHSY, CDR2 SAAADI. Trimming took 8 bases from V and 7 from J, leaving 15 bases between them. Method: immunoSEQ multiplex PCR; TCRdb's copy keeps in-frame clones and lacks some. The sample has 190,000 or so clones, about 85% seen once. The chain combines TRBV10-2 with TRBJ1-5, with a possible D match to TRBD1 (6 bases). What was sequenced was peripheral blood. The receptor was isolated from a man in his fifties or sixties with COVID-19, enrolled during active disease. The CDR3 coding sequence is TGCGCCAGCCGCCTAGGGGGTCGGCAGCCCCAGCATTTT. Its translation is CASRLGGRQPQHF.